The clone carrying this T cell receptor beta chain was observed a handful of times. TCRdb analysed the 5' RACE reads with MiXCR anew, one entry per CDR3 protein. The sample shows 75,000 to 90,000 distinct CDR3 sequences, 10% of them seen only once. CDR1 and CDR2 from the germline V gene are SSHAT and FNYEAQ (reference sequence). V lost 11 bases to trimming and J lost 7 bases, with 14 bases between them. The CDR3 length is 11 residues. This sample is part of a study of early T cells in non-severe SARS-CoV-2 infection. The specimen was whole blood, collected at baseline. The chain has TRBV7-7 and TRBJ2-5; TRBD1 is a possible D gene (6 bases). The TCR originated in an adult who was a healthcare worker with PCR-confirmed SARS-CoV-2 infection or an uninfected control (not recorded which). This CDR3 is CAYVQGRTQYF. Written as DNA, the CDR3 is TGTGCCTACGTCCAGGGGCGGACCCAGTACTTC.